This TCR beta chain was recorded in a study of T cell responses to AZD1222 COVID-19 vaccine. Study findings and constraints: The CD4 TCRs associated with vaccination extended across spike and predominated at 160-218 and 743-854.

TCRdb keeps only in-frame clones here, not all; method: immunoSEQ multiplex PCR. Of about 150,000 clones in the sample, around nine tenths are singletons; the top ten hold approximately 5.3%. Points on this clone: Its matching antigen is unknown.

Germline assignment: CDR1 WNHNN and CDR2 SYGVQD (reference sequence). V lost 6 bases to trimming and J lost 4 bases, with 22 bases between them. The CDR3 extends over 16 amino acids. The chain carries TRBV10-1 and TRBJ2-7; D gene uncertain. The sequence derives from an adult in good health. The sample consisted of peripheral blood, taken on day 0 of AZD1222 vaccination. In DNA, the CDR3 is TGCGCCAGCAGCCGACTTCCCGACCCCTCTTTATACGAGCAGTACTTC. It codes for CASSRLPDPSLYEQYF.